This is a list of T cell receptor beta chains from one sample in a study of shared clonotypes between healthy human individuals. The repertoire was sequenced with immunoSEQ multiplex PCR; TCRdb's copy has only in-frame clones and lacks some. The sample yields about 2.4 million clones, 93% seen once. The sequencing input was naive CD4+ T cells from PBMCs. These receptors were taken from a man between 18 and 29 years old in good health. Some clones in this sample may be carry-over from other donors' samples. Both conserved end residues are part of each CDR3. The D gene is left open where the match is weak. Some rows have no size entry. The others give once, few or many, or a class for an expanded clone.

J gene | CDR3 length | D gene | V gene | clone size | CDR3 protein | CDR3 DNA
TRBJ2-3 | 12 | NA | TRBV6-1 | NA | CASSEAGFTQYF | TGTGCCAGCAGTGAAGCGGGGTTTACGCAGTATTTT
TRBJ1-5 | 14 | NA | TRBV28 | NA | CASFGGTVNQPQHF | TGTGCGTCATTTGGGGGGACGGTGAATCAGCCCCAGCATTTT
TRBJ1-2 | 14 | TRBD1 | TRBV11-2 | once | CASSAGTGVYGYTF | TGTGCCAGCAGCGCTGGGACAGGGGTCTATGGCTACACCTTC
TRBJ2-7 | 13 | NA | TRBV2 | NA | CASSGWRFYEQYF | TGTGCCAGCAGTGGTTGGAGGTTCTACGAGCAGTACTTC
TRBJ2-3 | 14 | NA | TRBV9 | NA | CASSVGTGKDTQYF | TGTGCCAGCAGCGTAGGTACAGGGAAAGATACGCAGTATTTT
TRBJ2-1 | 14 | TRBD2 | TRBV6-1 | NA | CASRKASGSNEQFF | TGTGCCAGCAGGAAGGCTAGCGGGAGCAATGAGCAGTTCTTC
TRBJ2-7 | 11 | NA | TRBV28 | NA | CASSTPYEQYF | TGTGCCAGCAGCACGCCTTACGAGCAGTACTTC
TRBJ2-7 | 15 | NA | TRBV14 | NA | CASSQSRNTAQGQYF | TGTGCCAGCAGCCAGAGTCGGAACACGGCCCAGGGGCAGTACTTC
TRBJ2-5 | 16 | TRBD1 | TRBV15 | NA | CATSRDRSRGRETQYF | TGTGCCACCAGCAGAGATCGGTCGAGGGGGCGAGAGACCCAGTACTTC
TRBJ2-7 | 14 | NA | TRBV10-3 | NA | CAISDTRGPGEQYF | TGTGCCATCAGTGATACTCGGGGCCCGGGCGAGCAGTACTTC
TRBJ2-3 | 15 | TRBD1 | TRBV28 | NA | CASSTAGTGLDTQYF | TGTGCCAGCAGCACAGCCGGGACAGGGCTAGATACGCAGTATTTT
TRBJ1-4 | 15 | TRBD1 | TRBV5-5 | NA | CASRDRVGSNEKLFF | TGTGCCAGCCGGGACAGGGTGGGGTCTAATGAAAAACTGTTTTTT
TRBJ2-7 | 14 | NA | TRBV25-1 | NA | CATRDGLGTYEQYF | TGTGCCACCAGGGACGGCCTGGGTACTTACGAGCAGTACTTC
TRBJ1-1 | 12 | NA | TRBV14 | NA | CASSPGSAEAFF | TGTGCCAGCAGCCCTGGATCCGCTGAAGCTTTCTTT
TRBJ2-1 | 17 | TRBD2 | TRBV29-1 | NA | CSVDTGNSGLRYNEQFF | TGCAGCGTTGACACTGGAAATAGCGGGCTAAGATACAATGAGCAGTTCTTC
TRBJ2-7 | 15 | TRBD1 | TRBV11-2 | once | CASSLAGTGPYEQYF | TGTGCCAGCAGCTTGGCCGGGACAGGTCCCTACGAGCAGTACTTC
TRBJ2-2 | 17 | TRBD2 | TRBV9 | NA | CASSVGTSGYSTGELFF | TGTGCCAGCAGCGTAGGGACTAGCGGGTATTCAACCGGGGAGCTGTTTTTT
TRBJ1-5 | 16 | NA | TRBV28 | NA | CASSSLGARSNQPQHF | TGTGCCAGCAGTAGCTTGGGGGCGCGGAGCAATCAGCCCCAGCATTTT
TRBJ2-7 | 16 | NA | TRBV5-1 | NA | CASSFTYSGYPYEQYF | TGCGCCAGCAGCTTTACTTATTCGGGGTACCCCTACGAGCAGTACTTC
TRBJ1-6 | 15 | NA | TRBV2 | NA | CASSGTRSPNSPLHF | TGTGCCAGCAGCGGGACACGCAGTCCTAATTCACCCCTCCACTTT
TRBJ2-3 | 18 | TRBD1 | TRBV4-1 | NA | CASSPSVARQGTADTQYF | TGCGCCAGCAGCCCCTCCGTTGCCAGACAGGGGACGGCAGATACGCAGTATTTT
TRBJ2-1 | 13 | NA | TRBV10-2 | NA | CASTDWLAILQFF | TGCGCCAGCACGGACTGGCTAGCGATATTACAATTCTTC
TRBJ2-7 | 12 | NA | TRBV11-2 | NA | CASSPGQYEQYF | TGTGCCAGCAGCCCCGGGCAATACGAGCAGTACTTC
TRBJ2-2 | 17 | NA | TRBV9 | NA | CASSAHRTREWAGELFF | TGTGCCAGCAGCGCACACCGCACACGGGAGTGGGCCGGGGAGCTGTTTTTT
TRBJ2-5 | 16 | TRBD2 | TRBV5-1 | NA | CASSLAEAGGGETQYF | TGCGCCAGCAGCTTGGCCGAAGCGGGAGGAGGGGAGACCCAGTACTTC
TRBJ2-7 | 16 | TRBD1 | TRBV5-1 | NA | CASSSTGQGKAYEQYF | TGCGCCAGCAGCTCGACGGGACAGGGGAAGGCCTACGAGCAGTACTTC
TRBJ2-1 | 15 | TRBD1 | TRBV5-1 | NA | CASSPKDRGLGEQFF | TGCGCCAGCAGCCCCAAGGACAGGGGGCTCGGTGAGCAGTTCTTC
TRBJ2-7 | 11 | NA | TRBV28 | few | CASSSRGEQYF | TGTGCCAGCAGTTCCCGGGGGGAGCAGTACTTC
TRBJ2-7 | 15 | TRBD1 | TRBV9 | NA | CASSVRTGANYEQYF | TGTGCCAGCAGCGTTCGGACAGGGGCAAACTACGAGCAGTACTTC
TRBJ1-2 | 14 | NA | TRBV6-6 | NA | CASSYSRAPEGYTF | TGTGCCAGCAGTTACTCGAGAGCCCCAGAGGGCTACACCTTC
TRBJ1-3 | 13 | TRBD1 | TRBV2 | NA | CASSFGQGNTIYF | TGTGCCAGCAGTTTCGGACAGGGGAACACCATATATTTT
TRBJ1-5 | 16 | NA | TRBV18 | once | CASSPDLDRWNQPQHF | TGTGCCAGCTCACCGGACCTAGACAGGTGGAATCAGCCCCAGCATTTT
TRBJ2-7 | 14 | NA | TRBV28 | NA | CASSLSYNRYEQYF | TGTGCCAGCAGTTTAAGCTATAACAGGTACGAGCAGTACTTC
TRBJ2-7 | 15 | TRBD2 | TRBV6-5 | NA | CASSYFSGSFNEQYF | TGTGCCAGCAGTTACTTTAGCGGGAGCTTCAACGAGCAGTACTTC
TRBJ2-3 | 12 | NA | TRBV2 | NA | CASQTDTDTQYF | TGTGCCTCCCAGACCGACACAGATACGCAGTATTTT
TRBJ2-1 | 12 | NA | TRBV28 | NA | CASSLYTNEQFF | TGTGCCAGCAGTTTATACACCAATGAGCAGTTCTTC
TRBJ2-3 | 12 | NA | TRBV9 | NA | CASSPLLDTQYF | TGTGCCAGCAGCCCATTACTAGATACGCAGTATTTT
TRBJ2-3 | 13 | TRBD1 | TRBV29-1 | NA | CSVDRQGRDTQYF | TGCAGCGTTGATAGACAGGGGAGGGATACGCAGTATTTT
TRBJ2-7 | 13 | NA | TRBV10-3 | NA | CARGHSTPEEQYF | TGTGCCAGGGGCCACTCCACACCCGAAGAGCAGTACTTC
TRBJ2-7 | 18 | NA | TRBV5-1 | NA | CASSLAPVGSRPSYEQYF | TGCGCCAGCAGCTTGGCCCCCGTCGGGTCTAGACCCTCCTACGAGCAGTACTTC
TRBJ2-1 | 16 | TRBD2 | TRBV2 | NA | CASSELAGGSYNEQFF | TGTGCCAGCAGTGAACTAGCGGGGGGCTCCTACAATGAGCAGTTCTTC
TRBJ1-5 | 12 | NA | TRBV2 | NA | CASSGERWPQHF | TGTGCCAGCAGTGGCGAGCGTTGGCCCCAGCATTTT
TRBJ1-4 | 14 | NA | TRBV19 | NA | CASSIGGVAEKLFF | TGTGCCAGTAGTATTGGTGGGGTAGCTGAAAAACTGTTTTTT
TRBJ2-5 | 12 | NA | TRBV29-1 | once | CSVFEAWETQYF | TGCAGCGTTTTCGAGGCATGGGAGACCCAGTACTTC
TRBJ1-1 | 15 | NA | TRBV5-4 | NA | CASSTTVTSRTEAFF | TGTGCCAGCAGCACCACAGTGACCTCGAGGACTGAAGCTTTCTTT
TRBJ2-1 | 16 | TRBD2 | TRBV28 | NA | CASRLRTSGRSYEQFF | TGTGCCAGCAGGCTTAGGACTAGCGGGAGATCGTATGAGCAGTTCTTC
TRBJ2-3 | 12 | NA | TRBV28 | NA | CASSLTTDTQYF | TGTGCCAGCAGTTTAACCACAGATACGCAGTATTTT
TRBJ1-2 | 14 | TRBD1 | TRBV30 | NA | CAWRKTGFAYGYTF | TGTGCCTGGAGGAAGACAGGGTTTGCCTATGGCTACACCTTC
TRBJ2-2 | 14 | NA | TRBV12-5 | NA | CASAVDGGTGELFF | TGTGCTAGTGCCGTCGACGGGGGCACCGGGGAGCTGTTTTTT
TRBJ2-5 | 15 | NA | TRBV5-1 | once | CASSRGTEPQETQYF | TGCGCCAGCAGCCGGGGGACTGAACCCCAAGAGACCCAGTACTTC
TRBJ2-3 | 13 | NA | TRBV2 | NA | CASSESRTDTQYF | TGTGCCAGCAGTGAGAGCCGCACAGATACGCAGTATTTT
TRBJ2-5 | 11 | NA | TRBV28 | NA | CASSFLETQYF | NA
TRBJ2-6 | 16 | TRBD1 | TRBV2 | NA | CATTTGGSSGANVLTF | TGTGCCACCACCACAGGGGGCTCCTCTGGGGCCAACGTCCTGACTTTC
TRBJ2-3 | 14 | NA | TRBV5-6 | NA | CASSPPAHTDTQYF | TGTGCCAGCAGCCCCCCCGCCCACACAGATACGCAGTATTTT
TRBJ2-3 | 16 | NA | TRBV5-5 | NA | CASRTRPTPSTDTQYF | TGTGCCAGCAGAACGCGTCCGACGCCCAGCACAGATACGCAGTATTTT
TRBJ1-1 | 14 | NA | TRBV2 | NA | CASSNEAGNTEAFF | TGTGCCAGCAGTAATGAGGCGGGGAACACTGAAGCTTTCTTT
TRBJ1-2 | 12 | NA | TRBV2 | NA | CASSEGNYGYTF | TGTGCCAGCAGTGAGGGCAACTATGGCTACACCTTC
TRBJ1-6 | 11 | NA | TRBV30 | NA | CAWGADAPLHF | TGTGCCTGGGGGGCCGACGCACCCCTCCACTTT
TRBJ2-7 | 13 | NA | TRBV10-3 | NA | CAISEVQTYEQYF | TGTGCCATCAGTGAGGTGCAGACCTACGAGCAGTACTTC